The rows below give T cell receptor beta chains drawn from one sample of a study of shared clonotypes between healthy human individuals. Data came from immunoSEQ multiplex PCR; TCRdb stores just in-frame clones and leaves some out. The sample carries 600,000 or so clones, roughly 98% recorded once. Source material: naive CD8+ T cells sorted from blood. The source of these receptors is a young man in good health. Both conserved end residues are part of each CDR3. D genes are given only for firm matches. Clone size is not always given. Where it is, it says once, few, many or a class for expanded clones.

CDR3nt	CDR3aa	abundance	j_gene	d_gene	v_gene
TGTGCCAGCAGCCATTTTAGGGGACAGCTGAGCTCCTACGAGCAGTACTTC	CASSHFRGQLSSYEQYF	-	TRBJ2-7	TRBD1	TRBV5-6
TGTGCCAGCAGTCGTCAGGGGCCCATCACCTACGAGCAGTACTTC	CASSRQGPITYEQYF	-	TRBJ2-7	-	TRBV27
TGTGCCAGCAGCTTATGGGCCAGTGATTTGGACACTGAAGCTTTCTTT	CASSLWASDLDTEAFF	-	TRBJ1-1	-	TRBV7-9
TGTGCCAGCAGAGGGGACAGGGCCTGGGGCTACACCTTC	CASRGDRAWGYTF	-	TRBJ1-2	TRBD1	TRBV7-9
TGTGCCAGCAGTATTATAGCGCCAGCTTACAATGAGCAGTTCTTC	CASSIIAPAYNEQFF	-	TRBJ2-1	-	TRBV27
TGTGCCAGCAGCGAAGGGACAGGGGTTGACCTCGAGCAGTACTTC	CASSEGTGVDLEQYF	-	TRBJ2-7	TRBD1	TRBV7-6
TGTGCCAGCAGCCTCGGCAGGGTCACTGAAGCTTTCTTT	CASSLGRVTEAFF	-	TRBJ1-1	-	TRBV7-9
TGCGCCAGCAGTGATGAGGTTAGCGGGACGTACAATGAGCAGTTCTTC	CASSDEVSGTYNEQFF	-	TRBJ2-1	TRBD2	TRBV10-1
TGTGCCAGCAGCCAAGAAGGGGCCTACGAGCAGTACTTC	CASSQEGAYEQYF	-	TRBJ2-7	-	TRBV7-6
TGTGCCAGCAGGAATCTAGATGCCCAAGAGACCCAGTACTTC	CASRNLDAQETQYF	-	TRBJ2-5	-	TRBV7-9
TGTGCCAGCAGTGAATTAGGAGACTATGGCTACACCTTC	CASSELGDYGYTF	once	TRBJ1-2	-	TRBV25-1
TGTGCCAGCAGTCACTACAATGAGCAGTTCTTC	CASSHYNEQFF	-	TRBJ2-1	-	TRBV11-2
TGTGCCATCAGTGATACTCAGGGAGGAACTGAAGCTTTCTTT	CAISDTQGGTEAFF	-	TRBJ1-1	-	TRBV10-3
TGCAGCGTTGGTCCGGGAACCTACGAGCAGTACTTC	CSVGPGTYEQYF	-	TRBJ2-7	-	TRBV29-1
TGTGCCAGCAGAAGGGGGACCCTTGGGGAGCAGTACTTC	CASRRGTLGEQYF	-	TRBJ2-7	-	TRBV27
TGTGCCAGCAGCTTAGGGCTAGCGGGAGGAATACAAGAGACCCAGTACTTC	CASSLGLAGGIQETQYF	-	TRBJ2-5	TRBD2	TRBV7-2
TGTGCCAGCAGCTTATTGGGACAGGCCTTCAATGAGCAGTTCTTC	CASSLLGQAFNEQFF	-	TRBJ2-1	TRBD1	TRBV7-9
TGTGCCAGCAGCTTAGTCCTCGCCTACGAGCAGTACTTC	CASSLVLAYEQYF	-	TRBJ2-7	-	TRBV11-2
TGTGCCAGCAGCTTAGTCTCTGGGGCTGACGCTTTCTTT	CASSLVSGADAFF	-	TRBJ1-1	-	TRBV7-8
TGTGCCAGCAGTTTTTTTGCTACAGGGTCTAGCAATCAGCCCCAGCATTTT	CASSFFATGSSNQPQHF	once	TRBJ1-5	-	TRBV27
TGCAGCGCTCGGACAGCCGACTACAATGAGCAGTTCTTC	CSARTADYNEQFF	-	TRBJ2-1	-	TRBV29-1
TGCAGCGTTGAAGGCGGAGGGAGGGGCTACGAGCAGTACTTC	CSVEGGGRGYEQYF	-	TRBJ2-7	TRBD2	TRBV29-1
TGTGCCAGCAGCTTCGTCTCCTCCTACGAGCAGTACTTC	CASSFVSSYEQYF	-	TRBJ2-7	-	TRBV7-2
TGTGCCAGCAGCTTAGACGGGAGGCAGACCCAGTACTTC	CASSLDGRQTQYF	-	TRBJ2-5	TRBD2	TRBV7-9
TGCAGCGTAACTGGTTGGCGGAGTGCGACCTACAATGAGCAGTTCTTC	CSVTGWRSATYNEQFF	-	TRBJ2-1	-	TRBV29-1
TGTGCCAGCAAACCCACTCCGACTTTGCTTAACGAGCAGTACTTC	CASKPTPTLLNEQYF	once	TRBJ2-7	-	TRBV27
TGTGCCAGCAGCGGGAGCGGCAGCACAGATACGCAGTATTTT	CASSGSGSTDTQYF	-	TRBJ2-3	-	TRBV9
TGTGCCAGCAGCCGTTTGACAGGGGGACACACCGGGGAGCTGTTTTTT	CASSRLTGGHTGELFF	once	TRBJ2-2	TRBD1	TRBV5-6
TGCGCCAGCAGTGAGAGTACGGGAGCGAGGGAGCAGTACTTC	CASSESTGAREQYF	few	TRBJ2-7	-	TRBV10-1
TGTGCCAGCAGTCCCGGGACTAGCGCCGTCTTCAGGTACGAGCAGTACTTC	CASSPGTSAVFRYEQYF	-	TRBJ2-7	TRBD2	TRBV27
TGTGCCAGCAGTGAATGGCAGGGGAACAACAATGAGCAGTTCTTC	CASSEWQGNNNEQFF	-	TRBJ2-1	-	TRBV2
TGCAGCGTTCTCCGGACTAGCGACCTTGGAACCGGGGAGCTGTTTTTT	CSVLRTSDLGTGELFF	-	TRBJ2-2	TRBD2	TRBV29-1
TGTGCCAGCAGCTTAGCCCTTGGGCACAATGAGCAGTTCTTC	CASSLALGHNEQFF	-	TRBJ2-1	-	TRBV11-1
TGTGCCAGTAGTATGGGGGATTCCTACGAGCAGTACTTC	CASSMGDSYEQYF	-	TRBJ2-7	-	TRBV19
TGTGCCAGCAGCTTGTCCCTGCGACAGGGGGCAGATAAGAACACTGAAGCTTTCTTT	CASSLSLRQGADKNTEAFF	-	TRBJ1-1	TRBD1	TRBV7-9
TGTGCCAGCAGTTCCCAAATGGGACAGTTAAATCAGCCCCAGCATTTT	CASSSQMGQLNQPQHF	-	TRBJ1-5	TRBD1	TRBV28
TGTGCCAGCAGTTTTGGACTAGCGGGCACCTACGAGCAGTACTTC	CASSFGLAGTYEQYF	once	TRBJ2-7	TRBD2	TRBV27
TGTGCCAGCAGCTTCGAGGAGGAGGACAGGGGGACCCAGTACTTC	CASSFEEEDRGTQYF	-	TRBJ2-5	TRBD1	TRBV6-6
TGTGCCACCAGCAGGGCAGGGGCGGAAGGGAACCCCGGGGAGCTGTTTTTT	CATSRAGAEGNPGELFF	-	TRBJ2-2	-	TRBV15
TGTGCCAGCAGCCCTGGACAGGAAAACTATGGCTACACCTTC	CASSPGQENYGYTF	-	TRBJ1-2	TRBD1	TRBV27
TGTGCCAGCCTCGAGAACCCTCTCCACAATGAGCAGTTCTTC	CASLENPLHNEQFF	-	TRBJ2-1	-	TRBV5-5
TGTGCCAGCAGCTTGGCGTCTAGCGGGCCGTACGAGCAGTACTTC	CASSLASSGPYEQYF	-	TRBJ2-7	TRBD2	TRBV5-5
TGTGCCAGCAGCTTAGTTGCCAGGCAAGAGACCCAGTACTTC	CASSLVARQETQYF	-	TRBJ2-5	-	TRBV11-2
TGTGCCAGTAGTATGGGGACTAGCGGGGCCGTCACAGATACGCAGTATTTT	CASSMGTSGAVTDTQYF	-	TRBJ2-3	TRBD2	TRBV19
TGTGCCAGCAGCCTCGGGACTAGCGGGAGTGTCTACGAGCAGTACTTC	CASSLGTSGSVYEQYF	-	TRBJ2-7	TRBD2	TRBV7-8
TGTGCCAGCAGCTTTCTACTTACAGGCTACGAGCAGTACTTC	CASSFLLTGYEQYF	-	TRBJ2-7	-	TRBV5-5
TGTGCCAGCAGCGCCCCGCCCCAGGGGGGGCCAGATACGCAGTATTTT	CASSAPPQGGPDTQYF	-	TRBJ2-3	-	TRBV9
TGTGCCAGCAGCTACGGACAAAGCTACGAGCAGTACTTC	CASSYGQSYEQYF	-	TRBJ2-7	-	TRBV14
TGTGCCAGCAGTTTACGACTAGGTAATGAGCAGTTCTTC	CASSLRLGNEQFF	-	TRBJ2-1	-	TRBV28
TGTGCCAGCAGTCCGGACCTCGGGGAGACCCAGTACTTC	CASSPDLGETQYF	-	TRBJ2-5	-	TRBV6-5
TGTGCCAGCAGTGAAGCGCGACCGAGGCGGGAGGAGACCCAGTACTTC	CASSEARPRREETQYF	-	TRBJ2-5	TRBD2	TRBV6-1
TGTGCCAGTAGTCCCGGGGGGCGGGAGATTCAAGAGACCCAGTACTTC	CASSPGGREIQETQYF	-	TRBJ2-5	-	TRBV19
TGTGCCAGCAGCTTATTCGAAACCGAGACGAACAATGAGCAGTTCTTC	CASSLFETETNNEQFF	-	TRBJ2-1	-	TRBV11-2
TGTGCCAGCAGTTACGGTGGCGGAGGGCCCCACAATGAGCAGTTCTTC	CASSYGGGGPHNEQFF	-	TRBJ2-1	-	TRBV6-5
TGTGCCAGCAGTGAACGGGAGCGACGTGAAGGCTACACCTTC	CASSERERREGYTF	-	TRBJ1-2	-	TRBV6-1